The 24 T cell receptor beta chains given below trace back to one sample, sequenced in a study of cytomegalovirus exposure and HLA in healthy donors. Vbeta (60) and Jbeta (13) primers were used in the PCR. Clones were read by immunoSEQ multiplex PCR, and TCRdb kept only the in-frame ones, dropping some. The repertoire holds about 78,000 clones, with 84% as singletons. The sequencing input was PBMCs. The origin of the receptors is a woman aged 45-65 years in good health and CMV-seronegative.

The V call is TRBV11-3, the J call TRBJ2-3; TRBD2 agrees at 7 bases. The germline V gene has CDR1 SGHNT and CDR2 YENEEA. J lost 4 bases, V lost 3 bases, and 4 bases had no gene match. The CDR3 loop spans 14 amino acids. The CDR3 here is CASSFGGGSDTQYF. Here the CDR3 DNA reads TGTGCCAGCAGCTTTGGGGGGGGGTCAGATACGCAGTATTTT.

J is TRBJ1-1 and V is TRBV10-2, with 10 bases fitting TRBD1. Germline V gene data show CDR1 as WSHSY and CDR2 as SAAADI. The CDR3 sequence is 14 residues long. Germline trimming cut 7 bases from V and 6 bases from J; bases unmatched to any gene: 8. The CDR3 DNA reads TGCGCCAGCATTCCGACAGGGGGCAAACCTGAAGCTTTCTTT. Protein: CASIPTGGKPEAFF.

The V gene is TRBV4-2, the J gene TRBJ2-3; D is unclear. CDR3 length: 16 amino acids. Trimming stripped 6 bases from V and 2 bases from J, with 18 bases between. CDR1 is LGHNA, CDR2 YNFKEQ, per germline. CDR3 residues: CASSGAATPLTDTQYF. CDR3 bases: TGTGCCAGCAGTGGAGCCGCCACGCCGCTCACAGATACGCAGTATTTT.

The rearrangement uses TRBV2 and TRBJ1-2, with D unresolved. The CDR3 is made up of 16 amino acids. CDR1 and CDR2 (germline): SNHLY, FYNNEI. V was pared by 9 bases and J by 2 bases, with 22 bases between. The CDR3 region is CARSSERSKTNYGYTF. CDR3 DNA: TGTGCCAGGTCGTCTGAGCGAAGTAAAACCAACTATGGCTACACCTTC.

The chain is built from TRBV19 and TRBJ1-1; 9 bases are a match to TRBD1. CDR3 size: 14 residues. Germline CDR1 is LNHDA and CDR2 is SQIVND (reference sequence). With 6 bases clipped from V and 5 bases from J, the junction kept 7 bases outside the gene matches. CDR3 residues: CASSHTGGYTEAFF. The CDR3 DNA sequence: TGTGCCAGTAGCCATACAGGGGGCTATACTGAAGCTTTCTTT.

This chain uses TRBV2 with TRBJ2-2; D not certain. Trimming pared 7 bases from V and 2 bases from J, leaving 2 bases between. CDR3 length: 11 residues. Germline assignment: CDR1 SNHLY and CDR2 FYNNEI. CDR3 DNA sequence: TGTGCCAGCACTAACACCGGGGAGCTGTTTTTT. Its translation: CASTNTGELFF. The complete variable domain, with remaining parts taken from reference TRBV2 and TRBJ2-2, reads EPEVTQTPSHQVTQMGQEVILRCVPISNHLYFYWYRQILGQKVEFLVSFYNNEISEKSEIFDDQFSVERPDGSNFTLKIRSTKLEDSAMYFCASTNTGELFFGEGSRLTVL.

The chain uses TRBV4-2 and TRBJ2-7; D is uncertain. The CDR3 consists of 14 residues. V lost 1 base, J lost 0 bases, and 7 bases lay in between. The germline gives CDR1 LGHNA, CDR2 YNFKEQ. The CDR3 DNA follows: TGTGCCAGCAGCCAAGGACTTCCCTCCTACGAGCAGTACTTC. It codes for CASSQGLPSYEQYF.

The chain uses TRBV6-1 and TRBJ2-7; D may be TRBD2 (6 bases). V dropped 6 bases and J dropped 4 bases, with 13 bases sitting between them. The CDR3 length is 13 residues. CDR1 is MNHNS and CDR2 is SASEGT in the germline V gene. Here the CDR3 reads CASSERSGYEQYV. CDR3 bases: TGTGCCAGCAGCGAGCGAAGCGGGTACGAGCAGTACGTC.

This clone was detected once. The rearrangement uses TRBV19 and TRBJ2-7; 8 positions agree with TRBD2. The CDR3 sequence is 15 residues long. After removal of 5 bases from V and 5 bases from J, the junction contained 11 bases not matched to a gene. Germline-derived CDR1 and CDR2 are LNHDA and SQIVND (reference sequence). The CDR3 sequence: CASSSERELGHEQYF. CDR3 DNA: TGTGCCAGTAGTTCCGAGCGGGAGTTGGGACACGAGCAGTACTTC.

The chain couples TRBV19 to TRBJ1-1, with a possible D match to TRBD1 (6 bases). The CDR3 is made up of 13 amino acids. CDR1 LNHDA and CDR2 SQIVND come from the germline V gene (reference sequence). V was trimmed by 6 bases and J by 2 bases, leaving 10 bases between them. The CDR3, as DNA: TGTGCCAGTAGCGACAGGCTCAACACTGAAGCTTTCTTT. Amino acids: CASSDRLNTEAFF.

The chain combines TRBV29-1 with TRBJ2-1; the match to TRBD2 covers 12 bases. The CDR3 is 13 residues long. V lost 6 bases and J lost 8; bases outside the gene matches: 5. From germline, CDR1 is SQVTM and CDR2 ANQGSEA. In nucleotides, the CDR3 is TGCAGCGTGACTAGCGGGGGCCTCGATGAGCAGTTCTTC. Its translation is CSVTSGGLDEQFF.

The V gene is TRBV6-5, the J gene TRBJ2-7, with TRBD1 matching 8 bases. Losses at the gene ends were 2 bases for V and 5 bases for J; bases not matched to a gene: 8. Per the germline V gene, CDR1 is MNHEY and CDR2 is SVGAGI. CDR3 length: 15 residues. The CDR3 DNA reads TGTGCCAGCAGTTACCTTCGGACAGGGAAGAACGAGCAGTACTTC. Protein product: CASSYLRTGKNEQYF.

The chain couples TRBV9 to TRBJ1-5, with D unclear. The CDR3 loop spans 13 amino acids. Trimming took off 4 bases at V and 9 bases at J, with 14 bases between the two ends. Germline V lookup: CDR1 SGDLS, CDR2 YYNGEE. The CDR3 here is CASSPEGLWPQHF. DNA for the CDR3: TGTGCCAGCAGCCCCGAGGGCCTCTGGCCCCAGCATTTT.

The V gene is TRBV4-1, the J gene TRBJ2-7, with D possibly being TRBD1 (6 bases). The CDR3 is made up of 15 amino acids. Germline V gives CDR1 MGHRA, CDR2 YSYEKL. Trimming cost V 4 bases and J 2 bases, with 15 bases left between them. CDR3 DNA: TGCGCCAGCAGCCCAAGACTGACAGGTCCCTACGAGCAGTACTTC. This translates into CASSPRLTGPYEQYF.

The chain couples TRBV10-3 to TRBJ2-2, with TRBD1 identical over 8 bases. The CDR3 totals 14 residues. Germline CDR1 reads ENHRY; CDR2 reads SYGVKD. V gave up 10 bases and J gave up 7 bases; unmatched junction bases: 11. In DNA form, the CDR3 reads TGTGCCACAAGACCGGACAGGGTAAACGGGGAGCTGTTTTTT. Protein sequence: CATRPDRVNGELFF.

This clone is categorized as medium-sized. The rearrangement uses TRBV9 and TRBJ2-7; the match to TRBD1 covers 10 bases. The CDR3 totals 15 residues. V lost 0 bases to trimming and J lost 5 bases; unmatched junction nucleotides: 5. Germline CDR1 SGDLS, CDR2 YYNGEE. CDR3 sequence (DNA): TGTGCCAGCAGCGTAGCGGGACAGGGGAAGGACGAGCAGTACTTC. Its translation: CASSVAGQGKDEQYF.

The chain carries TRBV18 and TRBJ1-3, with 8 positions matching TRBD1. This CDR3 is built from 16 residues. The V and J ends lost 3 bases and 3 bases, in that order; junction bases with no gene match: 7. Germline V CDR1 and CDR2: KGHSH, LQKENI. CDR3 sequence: CASSPGQGIIGNTIYF. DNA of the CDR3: TGTGCCAGCTCACCCGGACAGGGCATTATTGGAAACACCATATATTTT. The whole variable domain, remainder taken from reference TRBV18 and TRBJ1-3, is NAGVMQNPRHLVRRRGQEARLRCSPMKGHSHVYWYRQLPEEGLKFMVYLQKENIIDESGMPKERFSAEFPKEGPSILRIQQVVRGDSAAYFCASSPGQGIIGNTIYFGEGSWLTVV.

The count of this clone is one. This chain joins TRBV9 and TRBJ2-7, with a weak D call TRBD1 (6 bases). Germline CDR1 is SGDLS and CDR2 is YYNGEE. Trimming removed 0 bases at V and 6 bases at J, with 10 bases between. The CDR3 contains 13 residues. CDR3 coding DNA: TGTGCCAGCAGCGTAGCTATCAGGGGCGAGCAGTACTTC. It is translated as CASSVAIRGEQYF.

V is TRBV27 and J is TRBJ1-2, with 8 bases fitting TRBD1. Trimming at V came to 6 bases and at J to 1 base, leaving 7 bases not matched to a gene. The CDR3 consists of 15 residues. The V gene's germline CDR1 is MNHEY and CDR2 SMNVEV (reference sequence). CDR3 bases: TGTGCCAGCAGCCTATCGGGACAGGTTAACTATGGCTACACCTTC. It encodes CASSLSGQVNYGYTF.

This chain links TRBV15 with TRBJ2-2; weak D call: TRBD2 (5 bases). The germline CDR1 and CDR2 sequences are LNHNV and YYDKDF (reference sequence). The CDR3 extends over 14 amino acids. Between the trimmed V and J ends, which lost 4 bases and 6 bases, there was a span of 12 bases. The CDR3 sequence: CATSILGGAGELFF. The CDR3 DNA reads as TGTGCCACCAGCATTCTAGGAGGTGCCGGGGAGCTGTTTTTT.

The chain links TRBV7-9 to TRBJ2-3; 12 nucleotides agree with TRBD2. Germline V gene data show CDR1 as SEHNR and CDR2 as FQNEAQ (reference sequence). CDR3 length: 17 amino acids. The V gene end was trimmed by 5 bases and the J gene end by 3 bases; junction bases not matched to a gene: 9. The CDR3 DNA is TGTGCCAGCAGCCCGAGACTAGCGGGAGTGTCGACAGATACGCAGTATTTT. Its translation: CASSPRLAGVSTDTQYF.

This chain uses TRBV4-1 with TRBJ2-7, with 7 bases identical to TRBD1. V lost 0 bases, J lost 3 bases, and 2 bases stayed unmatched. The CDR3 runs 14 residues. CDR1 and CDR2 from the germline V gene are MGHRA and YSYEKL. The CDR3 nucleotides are TGCGCCAGCAGCCAAGACAGGGGGTACTACGAGCAGTACTTC. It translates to CASSQDRGYYEQYF.

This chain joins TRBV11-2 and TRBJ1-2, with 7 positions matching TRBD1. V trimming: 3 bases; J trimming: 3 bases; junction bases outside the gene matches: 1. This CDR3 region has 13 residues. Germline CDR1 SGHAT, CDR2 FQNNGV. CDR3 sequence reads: CASSFTGDYGYTF. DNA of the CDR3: TGTGCCAGCAGCTTCACAGGGGACTATGGCTACACCTTC.

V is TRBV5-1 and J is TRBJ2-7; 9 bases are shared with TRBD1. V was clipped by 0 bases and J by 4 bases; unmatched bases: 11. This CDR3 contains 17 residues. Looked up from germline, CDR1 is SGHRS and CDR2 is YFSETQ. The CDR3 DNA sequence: TGCGCCAGCAGCTTGGTAACCCCCGGGACAGGGTGGTACGAGCAGTACTTC. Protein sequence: CASSLVTPGTGWYEQYF.